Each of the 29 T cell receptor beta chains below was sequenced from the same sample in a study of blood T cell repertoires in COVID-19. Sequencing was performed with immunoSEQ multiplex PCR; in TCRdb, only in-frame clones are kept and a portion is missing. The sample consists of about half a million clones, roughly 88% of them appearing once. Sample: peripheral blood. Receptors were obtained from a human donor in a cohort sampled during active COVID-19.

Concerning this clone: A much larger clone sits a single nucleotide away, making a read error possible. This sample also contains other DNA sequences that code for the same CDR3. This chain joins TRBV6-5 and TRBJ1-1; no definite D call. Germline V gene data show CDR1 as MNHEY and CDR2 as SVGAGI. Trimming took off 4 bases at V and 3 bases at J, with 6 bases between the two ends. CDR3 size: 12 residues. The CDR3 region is CASSFADTEAFF. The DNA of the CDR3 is TGTGCCAGCAGTTTCGCGGACACTGAAGCTTTCTTT.

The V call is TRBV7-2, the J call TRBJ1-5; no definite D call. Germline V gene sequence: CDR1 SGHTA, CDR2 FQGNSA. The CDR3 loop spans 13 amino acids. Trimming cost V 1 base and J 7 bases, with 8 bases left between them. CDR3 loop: CASSLDVQQPQHF. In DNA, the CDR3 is TGTGCCAGCAGCTTAGACGTACAGCAGCCCCAGCATTTT.

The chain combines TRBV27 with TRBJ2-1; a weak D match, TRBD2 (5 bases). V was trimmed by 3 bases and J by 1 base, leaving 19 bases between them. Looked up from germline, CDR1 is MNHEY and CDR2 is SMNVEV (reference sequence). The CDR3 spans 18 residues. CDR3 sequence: CASSFRRVLARSYNEQFF. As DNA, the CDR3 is TGTGCCAGCAGTTTCCGCCGCGTTCTAGCTCGGTCCTACAATGAGCAGTTCTTC.

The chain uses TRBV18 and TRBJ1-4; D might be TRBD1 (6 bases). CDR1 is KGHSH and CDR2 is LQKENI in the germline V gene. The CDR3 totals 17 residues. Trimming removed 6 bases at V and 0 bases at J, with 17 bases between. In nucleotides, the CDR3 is TGTGCCAGCTCCCCCAGGGGAAACGCAGCAACTAATGAAAAACTGTTTTTT. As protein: CASSPRGNAATNEKLFF.

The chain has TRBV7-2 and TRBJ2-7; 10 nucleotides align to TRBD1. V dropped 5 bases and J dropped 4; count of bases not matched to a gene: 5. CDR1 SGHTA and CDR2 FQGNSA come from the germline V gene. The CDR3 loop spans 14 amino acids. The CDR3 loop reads CASSPRTGGYEQYF. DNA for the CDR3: TGTGCCAGCAGCCCTAGGACAGGGGGGTACGAGCAGTACTTC.

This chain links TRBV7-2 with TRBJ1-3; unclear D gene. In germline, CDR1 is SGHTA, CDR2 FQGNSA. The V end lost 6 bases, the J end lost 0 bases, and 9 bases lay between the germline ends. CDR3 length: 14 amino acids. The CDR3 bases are TGTGCCAGCAGGCTTAGCCTCTCTGGAAACACCATATATTTT. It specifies CASRLSLSGNTIYF.

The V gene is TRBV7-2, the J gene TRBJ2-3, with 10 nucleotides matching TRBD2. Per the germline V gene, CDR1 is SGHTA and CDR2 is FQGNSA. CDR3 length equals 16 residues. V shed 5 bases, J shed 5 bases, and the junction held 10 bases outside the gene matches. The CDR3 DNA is TGTGCCAGCAGCGGAAGAGCGGGAGGGCCCAGAGATACGCAGTATTTT. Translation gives CASSGRAGGPRDTQYF.

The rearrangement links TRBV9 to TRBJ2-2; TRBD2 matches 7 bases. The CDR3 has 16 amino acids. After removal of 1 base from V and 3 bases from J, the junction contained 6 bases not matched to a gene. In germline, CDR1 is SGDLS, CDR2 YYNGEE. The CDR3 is CASSVSGRKDTGELFF. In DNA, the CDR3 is TGTGCCAGCAGCGTATCCGGGAGGAAGGACACCGGGGAGCTGTTTTTT.

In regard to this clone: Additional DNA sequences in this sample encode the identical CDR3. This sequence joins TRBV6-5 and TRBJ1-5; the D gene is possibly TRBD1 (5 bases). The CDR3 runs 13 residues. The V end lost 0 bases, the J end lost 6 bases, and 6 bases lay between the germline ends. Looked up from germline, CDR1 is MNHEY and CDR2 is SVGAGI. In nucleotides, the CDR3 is TGTGCCAGCAGTTACTCTAGGGGTCAGCCCCAGCATTTT. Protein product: CASSYSRGQPQHF.

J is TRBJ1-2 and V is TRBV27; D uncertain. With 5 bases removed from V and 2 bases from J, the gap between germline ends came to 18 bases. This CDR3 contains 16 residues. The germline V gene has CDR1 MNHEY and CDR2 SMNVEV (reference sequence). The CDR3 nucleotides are TGTGCCAGCAGTCCAACGGGGTTTAAGGCGAACTATGGCTACACCTTC. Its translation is CASSPTGFKANYGYTF.

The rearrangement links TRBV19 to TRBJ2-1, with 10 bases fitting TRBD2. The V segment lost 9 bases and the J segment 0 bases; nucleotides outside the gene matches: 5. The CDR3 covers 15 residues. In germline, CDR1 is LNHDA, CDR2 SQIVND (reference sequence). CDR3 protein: CASRTSGRSYNEQFF. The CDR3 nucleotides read TGTGCCAGCCGGACTAGCGGTCGCTCCTACAATGAGCAGTTCTTC.

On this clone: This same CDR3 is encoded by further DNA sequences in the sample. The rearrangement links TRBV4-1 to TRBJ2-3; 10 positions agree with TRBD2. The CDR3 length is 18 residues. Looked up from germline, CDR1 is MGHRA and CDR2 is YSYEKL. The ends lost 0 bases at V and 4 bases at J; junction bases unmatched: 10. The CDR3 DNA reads TGCGCCAGCAGCCAAGATTCCCCGCCTAGCGGGAGATCAGATACGCAGTATTTT. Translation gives CASSQDSPPSGRSDTQYF.

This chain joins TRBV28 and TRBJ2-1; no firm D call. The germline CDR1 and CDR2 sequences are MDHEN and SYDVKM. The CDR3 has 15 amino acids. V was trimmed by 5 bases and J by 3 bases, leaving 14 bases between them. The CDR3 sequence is CASSLSRSFYNEQFF. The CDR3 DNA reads TGTGCCAGCAGTCTCTCAAGAAGCTTCTACAATGAGCAGTTCTTC.

The CDR3 region is CASVPGLARETQYF. DNA for the CDR3: TGTGCCAGCGTCCCGGGACTAGCGAGAGAGACCCAGTACTTC. The chain recombines TRBV6-5 with TRBJ2-5, with TRBD2 identical over 10 bases. The V segment lost 8 bases and the J segment 4 bases; nucleotides outside the gene matches: 7. Germline-derived CDR1 and CDR2 are MNHEY and SVGAGI. This CDR3 contains 14 residues.

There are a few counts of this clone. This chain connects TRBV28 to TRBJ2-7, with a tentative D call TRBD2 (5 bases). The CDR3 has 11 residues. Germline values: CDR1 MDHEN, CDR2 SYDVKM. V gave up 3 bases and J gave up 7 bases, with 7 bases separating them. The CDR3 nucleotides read TGTGCCAGCAGTTTTAAGCGGGAGCAGTACTTC. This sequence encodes CASSFKREQYF.

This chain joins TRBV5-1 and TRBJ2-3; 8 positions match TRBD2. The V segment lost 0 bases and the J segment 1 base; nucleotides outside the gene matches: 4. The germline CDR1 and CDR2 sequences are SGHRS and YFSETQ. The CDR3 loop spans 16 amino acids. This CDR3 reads CASSLVAAGGTDTQYF. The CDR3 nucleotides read TGCGCCAGCAGCTTGGTAGCAGCGGGAGGCACAGATACGCAGTATTTT.

CDR3 DNA: TGCGCCAGCAGCCAAGATCCCTTTAGCGGGTTTAGCACAGATACGCAGTATTTT. Translated: CASSQDPFSGFSTDTQYF. V gene TRBV4-1 combines with J gene TRBJ2-3; 7 positions match TRBD2. The CDR3 covers 18 residues. The J segment lost 0 bases and the V segment lost 0 bases, leaving 9 bases of the junction unmatched. CDR1 is MGHRA and CDR2 is YSYEKL in the germline V gene.

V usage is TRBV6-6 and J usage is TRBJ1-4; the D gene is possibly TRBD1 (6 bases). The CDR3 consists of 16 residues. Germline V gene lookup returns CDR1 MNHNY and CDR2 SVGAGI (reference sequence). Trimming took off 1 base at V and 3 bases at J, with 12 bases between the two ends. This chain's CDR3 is CASSYWAGESNEKLFF. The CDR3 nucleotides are TGTGCCAGCAGTTACTGGGCAGGGGAATCTAATGAAAAACTGTTTTTT.

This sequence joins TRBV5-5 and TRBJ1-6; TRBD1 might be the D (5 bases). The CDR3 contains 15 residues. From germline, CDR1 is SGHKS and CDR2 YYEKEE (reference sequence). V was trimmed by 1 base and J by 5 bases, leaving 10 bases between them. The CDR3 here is CASSLRTGDNSPLHF. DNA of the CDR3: TGTGCCAGCAGCTTGCGAACAGGCGATAATTCACCCCTCCACTTT.

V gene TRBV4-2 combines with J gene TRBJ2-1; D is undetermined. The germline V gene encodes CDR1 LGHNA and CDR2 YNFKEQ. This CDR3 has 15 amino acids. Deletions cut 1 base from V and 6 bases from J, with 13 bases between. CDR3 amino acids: CASSQVRTSFNEQFF. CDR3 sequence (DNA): TGTGCCAGCAGCCAAGTACGTACTTCTTTCAATGAGCAGTTCTTC.

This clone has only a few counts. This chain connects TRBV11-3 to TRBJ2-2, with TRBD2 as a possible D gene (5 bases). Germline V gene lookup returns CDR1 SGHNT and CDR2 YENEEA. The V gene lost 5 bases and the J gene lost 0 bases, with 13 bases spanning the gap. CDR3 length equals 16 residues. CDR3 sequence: CASSPGVSANTGELFF. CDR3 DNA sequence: TGTGCCAGCAGCCCCGGGGTATCAGCGAACACCGGGGAGCTGTTTTTT. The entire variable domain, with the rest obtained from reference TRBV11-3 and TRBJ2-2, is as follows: EAGVVQSPRYKIIEKKQPVAFWCNPISGHNTLYWYLQNLGQGPELLIRYENEEAVDDSQLPKDRFSAERLKGVDSTLKIQPAELGDSAVYLCASSPGVSANTGELFFGEGSRLTVL.

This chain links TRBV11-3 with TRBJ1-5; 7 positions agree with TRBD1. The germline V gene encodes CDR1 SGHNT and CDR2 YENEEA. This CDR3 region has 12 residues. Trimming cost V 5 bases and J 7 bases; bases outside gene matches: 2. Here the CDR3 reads CASSPGGQPQHF. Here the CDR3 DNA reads TGTGCCAGCAGCCCAGGGGGACAGCCCCAGCATTTT.

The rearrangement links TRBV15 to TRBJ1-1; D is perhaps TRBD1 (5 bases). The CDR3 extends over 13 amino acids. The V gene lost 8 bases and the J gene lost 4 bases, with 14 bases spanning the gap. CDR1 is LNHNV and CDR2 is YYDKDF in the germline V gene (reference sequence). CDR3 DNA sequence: TGTGCCACCGCGGGGGGGATTAGCACTGAAGCTTTCTTT. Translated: CATAGGISTEAFF.

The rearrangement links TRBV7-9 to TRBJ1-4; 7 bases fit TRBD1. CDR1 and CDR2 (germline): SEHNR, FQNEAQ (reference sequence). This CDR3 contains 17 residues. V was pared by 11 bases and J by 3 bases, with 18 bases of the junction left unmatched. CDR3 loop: CAWAQGGPITSNEKLFF. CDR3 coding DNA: TGTGCCTGGGCTCAGGGGGGCCCTATTACATCTAATGAAAAACTGTTTTTT. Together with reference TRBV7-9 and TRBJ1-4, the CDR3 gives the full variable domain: DTGVSQNPRHKITKRGQNVTFRCDPISEHNRLYWYRQTLGQGPEFLTYFQNEAQLEKSRLLSDRFSAERPKGSFSTLEIQRTEQGDSAMYLCAWAQGGPITSNEKLFFGSGTQLSVL.

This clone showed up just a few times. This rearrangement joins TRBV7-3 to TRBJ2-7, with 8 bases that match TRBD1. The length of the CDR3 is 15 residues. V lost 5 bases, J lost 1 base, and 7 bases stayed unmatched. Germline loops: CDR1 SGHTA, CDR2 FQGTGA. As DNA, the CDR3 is TGTGCCAGCAGCCCCGGGGACAGGAGATCCTACGAGCAGTACTTC. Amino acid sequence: CASSPGDRRSYEQYF.

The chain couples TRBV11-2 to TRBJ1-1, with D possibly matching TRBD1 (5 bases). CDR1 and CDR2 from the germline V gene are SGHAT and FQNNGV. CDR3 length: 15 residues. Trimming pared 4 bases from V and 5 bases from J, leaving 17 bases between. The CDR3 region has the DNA TGTGCCAGCAGCTCGCGGGGCGGGGGAGGTACTGAAGCTTTCTTT. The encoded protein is CASSSRGGGGTEAFF.

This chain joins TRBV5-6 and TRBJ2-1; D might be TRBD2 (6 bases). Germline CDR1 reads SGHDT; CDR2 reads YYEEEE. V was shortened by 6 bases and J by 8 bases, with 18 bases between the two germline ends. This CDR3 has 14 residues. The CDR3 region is CASTSLGGSDEQFF. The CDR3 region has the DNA TGTGCCAGCACCTCCTTGGGGGGTAGCGATGAGCAGTTCTTC.

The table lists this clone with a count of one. The CDR3 DNA follows: TGTGCCAGCAGCCGAGCGGGACAGGCCTACGAGCAGTACTTC. Translated: CASSRAGQAYEQYF. This chain connects TRBV3-1 (or the pseudogene TRBV3-2) to TRBJ2-7, with D possibly TRBD1 on 8 matching bases. Germline CDR1 and CDR2: LGHDT and YNNKEL (reference sequence). Deletions cut 4 bases from V and 2 bases from J, with 12 bases between. This CDR3 region has 14 residues.

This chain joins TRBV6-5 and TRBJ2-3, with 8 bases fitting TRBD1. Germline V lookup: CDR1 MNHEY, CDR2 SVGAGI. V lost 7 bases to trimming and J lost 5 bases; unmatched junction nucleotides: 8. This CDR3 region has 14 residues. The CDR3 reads CASTIQGAGDTQYF. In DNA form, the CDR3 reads TGTGCCAGCACTATTCAGGGGGCTGGAGATACGCAGTATTTT.